The clone carrying this T cell receptor beta chain occurred a few times. This specimen comes from a study of T cell repertoires in cytomegalovirus infection. From the reads, TCRdb called clonotypes with MiXCR, one entry per CDR3 protein. The sample holds over 150,000 distinct CDR3 sequences, 15% to 20% seen once. Trimming pared 3 bases from V and 3 bases from J, leaving 11 bases between. Germline assignment: CDR1 KGHSH and CDR2 LQKENI. This CDR3 spans 14 amino acids. The clonotype originates from a human donor in good health (CMV status not recorded). Some clones in this sample may be carry-over from other donors' samples. The rearrangement uses TRBV18 and TRBJ1-2; D gene unclear. Sequenced input: CD8+ T cells from PBMCs. CDR3 amino acids: CASSPENGYYGYTF. The CDR3 DNA sequence: TGTGCCAGCTCACCGGAAAACGGATACTATGGCTACACCTTC.